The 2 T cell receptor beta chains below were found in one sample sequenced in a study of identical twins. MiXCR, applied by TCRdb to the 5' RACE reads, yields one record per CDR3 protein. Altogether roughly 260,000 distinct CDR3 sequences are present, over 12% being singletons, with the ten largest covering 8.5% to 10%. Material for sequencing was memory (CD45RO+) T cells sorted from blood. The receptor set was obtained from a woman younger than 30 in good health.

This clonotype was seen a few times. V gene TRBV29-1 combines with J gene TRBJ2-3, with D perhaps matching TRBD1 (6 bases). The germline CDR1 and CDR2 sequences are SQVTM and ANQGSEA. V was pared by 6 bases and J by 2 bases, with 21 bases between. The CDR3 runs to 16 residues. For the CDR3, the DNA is TGCAGCGTCGGAGACAGGATGCGCTCTAACACAGATACGCAGTATTTT. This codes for CSVGDRMRSNTDTQYF.

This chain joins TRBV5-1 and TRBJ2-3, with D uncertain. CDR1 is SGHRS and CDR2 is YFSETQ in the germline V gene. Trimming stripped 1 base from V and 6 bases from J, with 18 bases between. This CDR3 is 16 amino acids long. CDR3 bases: TGCGCCAGCAGCTTGAGCAGCTTCAGGCTGGGGGATACGCAGTATTTT. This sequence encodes CASSLSSFRLGDTQYF.